This T cell receptor beta chain emerged from a study of T and B cells in COVID-19 patients. As for the study in general: The recovered patients had mostly mild to moderate COVID-19 with outpatient management.

This clonotype was seen more than once but under ten times. Deletions cut 5 bases from V and 8 bases from J, with 12 bases between. This CDR3 has 12 amino acids. Germline values: CDR1 SEHNR, CDR2 FQNEAQ (reference sequence). Multiplex PCR with BIOMED2 TRB-A/B primer pools amplified TRB rearrangements. MiXCR, applied by TCRdb to the multiplex PCR reads, yields one record per CDR3 protein. Here the sample spans roughly 11,000 distinct CDR3 sequences, roughly 30% being singletons. From blood, 250-500 ng of genomic DNA served as TRB template. The J gene is TRBJ1-2, the V gene TRBV7-9; D remains ambiguous. The origin of this receptor is a human donor who had recovered from COVID-19. Material: blood. As DNA, the CDR3 is TGTGCCAGCAGCCCTCTGCTCGAGGGCTACACCTTC. Protein: CASSPLLEGYTF.